This T cell receptor beta chain derives from a study of blood T cell repertoires in COVID-19. Overall study context: COVID-19 samples from acute and convalescent phases originated in the United States, Italy and Spain. T cells, B-cell-depleted T cells, or PBMCs supplied cDNA or gDNA.

This clone occurred once. Per the original data handling: Reference gene primer amplification gave estimated nucleated cell counts. Assay used: immunoSEQ multiplex PCR; TCRdb lists only in-frame clones, some missing. V and J calls and clone size are copied from that table; D and trimming were computed from the DNA. The sample records about 160,000 clones, over 75% being singletons. From germline, CDR1 is SGHDN and CDR2 FVKESK. This CDR3 contains 13 residues. V trimming: 6 bases; J trimming: 9 bases; junction bases outside the gene matches: 6. The sequence was obtained from a man between 70 and 80 years old who had recovered from COVID-19. V is TRBV14 and J is TRBJ2-7, with TRBD2 matching over 12 bases. Material: peripheral blood. For the CDR3, the DNA is TGTGCCAGCAGGACTAGCGGGAGTAATGGGCAGTACTTC. Its translation is CASRTSGSNGQYF.